These 7 T cell receptor beta chains share one sample of origin, sequenced in a study of beta chain features in type 1 diabetes. All of the isolated RNA was reverse transcribed, so expressed TCRB transcripts were sequenced. Profiling relied on immunoSEQ multiplex PCR, and the TCRdb table lists in-frame clones only, not all of them. The table records under 500,000 clones, about 29% of them present only once. Sequenced input: naive CD4+ T cells from blood. Receptor source: a young man in good health.

The table lists this clone with a count of one. V usage is TRBV28 and J usage is TRBJ2-3; 14 positions match TRBD2. V was clipped by 4 bases and J by 6 bases; unmatched bases: 12. Germline assignment: CDR1 MDHEN and CDR2 SYDVKM. The CDR3 is 18 residues long. The CDR3 here is CASSSYRLAGGRRDTQYF. CDR3 DNA sequence: TGTGCCAGCAGTTCTTACCGACTAGCGGGAGGGAGGAGGGATACGCAGTATTTT.

The V gene is TRBV27, the J gene TRBJ2-4; no clear D. Trimming stripped 9 bases from V and 7 bases from J, with 16 bases between. From germline, CDR1 is MNHEY and CDR2 SMNVEV (reference sequence). The CDR3 spans 13 residues. The CDR3 coding sequence is TGTGCCAGTATACTCCCGGGTCCGAACATTCAGTACTTC. Translated, it gives CASILPGPNIQYF.

This clone came up a few times. The V and J genes are TRBV7-2 and TRBJ2-3; TRBD2 matches at 12 bases. With V trimmed by 0 bases and J by 4 bases, 2 bases remained unmatched. CDR3 length: 16 amino acids. Germline V gene lookup returns CDR1 SGHTA and CDR2 FQGNSA. The CDR3 region is CASSLAASGRADTQYF. CDR3 nucleotide sequence: TGTGCCAGCAGCTTAGCGGCTAGCGGGAGGGCAGATACGCAGTATTTT.

The chain links TRBV29-1 to TRBJ2-5, with no clear D. The CDR3 runs to 11 residues. Germline V gene data show CDR1 as SQVTM and CDR2 as ANQGSEA. V was cut by 4 bases and J by 5 bases, with 8 bases left in between. The CDR3 nucleotides read TGCAGCGTTGTTGGATCGGAGACCCAGTACTTC. This codes for CSVVGSETQYF.

This sequence joins TRBV5-4 and TRBJ1-1; D is undetermined. Germline CDR1 SGHNT, CDR2 YYREEE (reference sequence). Trimming removed 0 bases from V and 2 bases from J, with 8 bases in between. CDR3 length: 14 amino acids. CDR3 DNA sequence: TGTGCCAGCAGCTTGGAGGCAGGCAACACTGAAGCTTTCTTT. Translating gives CASSLEAGNTEAFF.

This clone came up a few times. This chain uses TRBV7-2 with TRBJ2-7, with D tentatively TRBD2 (6 bases). Germline-derived CDR1 and CDR2 are SGHTA and FQGNSA. The CDR3 has 16 residues. Deletions cut 7 bases from V and 7 bases from J, with 26 bases between. The CDR3 reads CASTGGRTGPVREQYF. CDR3 DNA: TGTGCCAGCACCGGAGGGAGGACGGGACCAGTGAGGGAGCAGTACTTC.

The sample holds a few counts of this clone. This chain joins TRBV29-1 and TRBJ2-7; D unresolved. CDR1 and CDR2 from the germline V gene are SQVTM and ANQGSEA. The V gene lost 2 bases and the J gene lost 4 bases, with 6 bases spanning the gap. This CDR3 comprises 11 residues. The DNA for the CDR3 is TGCAGCGTTGAAAGCCGATACGAGCAGTACTTC. This translates into CSVESRYEQYF.